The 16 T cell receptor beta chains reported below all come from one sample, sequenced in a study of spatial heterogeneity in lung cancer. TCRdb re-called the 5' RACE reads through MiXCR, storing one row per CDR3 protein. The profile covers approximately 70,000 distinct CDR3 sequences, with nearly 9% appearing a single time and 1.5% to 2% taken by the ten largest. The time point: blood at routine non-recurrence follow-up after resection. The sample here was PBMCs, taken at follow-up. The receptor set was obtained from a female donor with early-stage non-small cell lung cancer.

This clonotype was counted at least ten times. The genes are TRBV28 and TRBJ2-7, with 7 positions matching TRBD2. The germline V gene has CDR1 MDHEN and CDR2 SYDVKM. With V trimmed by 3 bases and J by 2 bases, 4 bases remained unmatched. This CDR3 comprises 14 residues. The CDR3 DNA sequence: TGTGCCAGCAGTTTCGAGGGAGGGCCCTACGAGCAGTACTTC. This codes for CASSFEGGPYEQYF. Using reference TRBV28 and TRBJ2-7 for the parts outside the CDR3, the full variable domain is DVKVTQSSRYLVKRTGEKVFLECVQDMDHENMFWYRQDPGLGLRLIYFSYDVKMKEKGDIPEGYSVSREKKERFSLILESASTNQTSMYLCASSFEGGPYEQYFGPGTRLTVT.

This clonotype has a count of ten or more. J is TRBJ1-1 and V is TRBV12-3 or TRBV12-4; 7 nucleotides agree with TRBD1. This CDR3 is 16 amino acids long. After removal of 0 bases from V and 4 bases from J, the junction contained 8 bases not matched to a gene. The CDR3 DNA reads TGTGCCAGCAGTTTAGCCTCAGGGGGAGGTGGCACTGAAGCTTTCTTT. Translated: CASSLASGGGGTEAFF.

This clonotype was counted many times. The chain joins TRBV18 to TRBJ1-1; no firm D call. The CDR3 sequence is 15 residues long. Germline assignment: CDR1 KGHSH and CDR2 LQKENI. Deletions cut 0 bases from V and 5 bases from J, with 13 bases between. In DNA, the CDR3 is TGTGCCAGCTCACCACCTTCGGCAGGCCAGACTGAAGCTTTCTTT. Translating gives CASSPPSAGQTEAFF.

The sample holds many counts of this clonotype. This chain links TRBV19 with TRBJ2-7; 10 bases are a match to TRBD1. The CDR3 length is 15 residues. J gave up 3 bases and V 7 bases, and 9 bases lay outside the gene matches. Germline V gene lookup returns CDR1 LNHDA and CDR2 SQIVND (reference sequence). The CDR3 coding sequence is TGTGCCAGTAACACCGGGACAGGGGCTGGCTACGAGCAGTACTTC. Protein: CASNTGTGAGYEQYF. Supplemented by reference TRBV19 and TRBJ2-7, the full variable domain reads DGGITQSPKYLFRKEGQNVTLSCEQNLNHDAMYWYRQDPGQGLRLIYYSQIVNDFQKGDIAEGYSVSREKKESFPLTVTSAQKNPTAFYLCASNTGTGAGYEQYFGPGTRLTVT.

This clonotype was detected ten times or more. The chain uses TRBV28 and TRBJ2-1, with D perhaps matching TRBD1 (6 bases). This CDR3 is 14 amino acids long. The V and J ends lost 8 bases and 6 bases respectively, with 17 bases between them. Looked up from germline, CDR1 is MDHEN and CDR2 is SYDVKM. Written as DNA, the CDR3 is TGTGCCAGCTCTACAGCAGGGGCGTTCAATGAGCAGTTCTTC. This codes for CASSTAGAFNEQFF. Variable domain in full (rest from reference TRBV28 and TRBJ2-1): DVKVTQSSRYLVKRTGEKVFLECVQDMDHENMFWYRQDPGLGLRLIYFSYDVKMKEKGDIPEGYSVSREKKERFSLILESASTNQTSMYLCASSTAGAFNEQFFGPGTRLTVL.

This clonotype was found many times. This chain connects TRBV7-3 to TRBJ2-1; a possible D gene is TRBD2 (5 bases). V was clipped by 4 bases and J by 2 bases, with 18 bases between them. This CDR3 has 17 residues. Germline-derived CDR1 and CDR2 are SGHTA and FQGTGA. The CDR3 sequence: CASSSLPRVAPYNEQFF. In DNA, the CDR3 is TGTGCCAGCAGCTCCCTCCCGCGGGTAGCGCCCTACAATGAGCAGTTCTTC.

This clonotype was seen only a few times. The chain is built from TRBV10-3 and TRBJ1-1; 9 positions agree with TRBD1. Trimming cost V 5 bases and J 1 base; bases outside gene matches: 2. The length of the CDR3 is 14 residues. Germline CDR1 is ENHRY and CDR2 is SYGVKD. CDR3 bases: TGTGCCATCAGTAGGACAGGGGAGAACACTGAAGCTTTCTTT. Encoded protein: CAISRTGENTEAFF.

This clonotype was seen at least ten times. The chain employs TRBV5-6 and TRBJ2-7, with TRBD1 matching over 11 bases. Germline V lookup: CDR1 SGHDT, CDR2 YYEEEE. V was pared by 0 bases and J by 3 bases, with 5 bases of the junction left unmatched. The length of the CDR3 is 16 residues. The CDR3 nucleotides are TGTGCCAGCAGCTTGGACGGGACAGGGGGTTTCTACGAGCAGTACTTC. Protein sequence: CASSLDGTGGFYEQYF.

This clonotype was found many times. This CDR3 reads CASRGSTYNEQFF. DNA of the CDR3: TGTGCCAGCCGGGGCTCCACCTACAATGAGCAGTTCTTC. The chain employs TRBV12-3 or TRBV12-4 and TRBJ2-1; D may be TRBD1 or TRBD2 (5 bases each). The CDR3 sequence is 13 residues long. V lost 8 bases, J lost 2 bases, and 10 bases lay in between.

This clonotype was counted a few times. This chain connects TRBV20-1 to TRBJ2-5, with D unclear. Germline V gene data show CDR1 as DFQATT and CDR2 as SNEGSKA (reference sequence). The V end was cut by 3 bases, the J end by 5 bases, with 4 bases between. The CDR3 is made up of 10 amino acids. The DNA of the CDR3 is TGCAGTGCTAGCCAGGAGACCCAGTACTTC. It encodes CSASQETQYF.

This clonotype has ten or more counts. The CDR3 is CASSPPTARNEQFF. For the CDR3, the DNA is TGCGCCAGCAGCCCTCCGACGGCACGTAATGAGCAGTTCTTC. The chain employs TRBV5-1 and TRBJ2-1; D is unclear. Looked up from germline, CDR1 is SGHRS and CDR2 is YFSETQ. This CDR3 spans 14 amino acids. V dropped 4 bases and J dropped 7 bases, with 15 bases sitting between them.

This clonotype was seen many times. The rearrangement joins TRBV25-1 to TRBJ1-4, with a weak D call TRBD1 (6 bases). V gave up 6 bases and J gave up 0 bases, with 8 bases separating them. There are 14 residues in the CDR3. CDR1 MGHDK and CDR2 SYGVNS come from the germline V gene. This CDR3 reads CASSAGATNEKLFF. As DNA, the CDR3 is TGTGCCAGCAGCGCAGGGGCAACTAATGAAAAACTGTTTTTT. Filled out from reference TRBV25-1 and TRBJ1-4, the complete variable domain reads EADIYQTPRYLVIGTGKKITLECSQTMGHDKMYWYQQDPGMELHLIHYSYGVNSTEKGDLSSESTVSRIRTEHFPLTLESARPSHTSQYLCASSAGATNEKLFFGSGTQLSVL.

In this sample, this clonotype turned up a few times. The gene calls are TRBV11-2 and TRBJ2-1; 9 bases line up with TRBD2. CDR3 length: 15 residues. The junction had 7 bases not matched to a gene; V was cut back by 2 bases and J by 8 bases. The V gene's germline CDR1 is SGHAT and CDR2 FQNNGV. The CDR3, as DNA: TGTGCCAGCAGCTTAAATCCGGGACTAGCATATGAGCAGTTCTTC. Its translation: CASSLNPGLAYEQFF.

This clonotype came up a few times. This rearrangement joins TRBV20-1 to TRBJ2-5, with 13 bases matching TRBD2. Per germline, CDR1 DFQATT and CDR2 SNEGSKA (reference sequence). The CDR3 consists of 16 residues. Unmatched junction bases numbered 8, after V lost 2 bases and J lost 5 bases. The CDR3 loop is CSARLRLAGGWETQYF. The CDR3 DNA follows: TGCAGTGCTAGACTCCGACTAGCGGGAGGCTGGGAGACCCAGTACTTC.

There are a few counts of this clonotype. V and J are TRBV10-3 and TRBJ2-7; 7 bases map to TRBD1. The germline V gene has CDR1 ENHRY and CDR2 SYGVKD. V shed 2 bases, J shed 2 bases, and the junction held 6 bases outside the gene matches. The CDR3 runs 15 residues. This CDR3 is CAISEPRDSTYEQYF. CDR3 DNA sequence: TGTGCCATCAGTGAGCCCCGGGACAGCACCTACGAGCAGTACTTC.

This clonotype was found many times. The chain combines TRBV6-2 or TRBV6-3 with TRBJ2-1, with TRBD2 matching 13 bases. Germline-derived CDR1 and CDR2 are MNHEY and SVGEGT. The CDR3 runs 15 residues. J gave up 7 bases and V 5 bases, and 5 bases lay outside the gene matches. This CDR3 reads CASSPLGLAGNEQFF. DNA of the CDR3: TGTGCCAGCAGTCCCTTGGGACTAGCGGGGAATGAGCAGTTCTTC.